This T cell receptor (beta chain) was found in a study of response to subunit inactivated influenza vaccine. Notes on the study in general: Authors suggested each seasonal influenza vaccination recruits few new T cells.

As to this clonotype: Its cognate antigen is unknown.

The CDR3 is 14 residues long. V shed 2 bases, J shed 4 bases, and the junction held 2 bases outside the gene matches. MiXCR, run by TCRdb on the RT-PCR reads, gives a single entry per CDR3 protein. In the table there are 500,000 or so distinct CDR3 sequences, 16% of which are singletons. The sequencing here drew on CD4+ T cells sorted from PBMCs, taken around 25 months after vaccination. V gene TRBV12-3 or TRBV12-4 combines with J gene TRBJ2-1; 7 nucleotides match TRBD2. The clonotype comes from a man in his fifties or sixties who received an inactivated influenza vaccine. The CDR3 protein is CASSLWEGYNEQFF. Here the CDR3 DNA reads TGTGCCAGCAGTTTATGGGAGGGATACAATGAGCAGTTCTTC.